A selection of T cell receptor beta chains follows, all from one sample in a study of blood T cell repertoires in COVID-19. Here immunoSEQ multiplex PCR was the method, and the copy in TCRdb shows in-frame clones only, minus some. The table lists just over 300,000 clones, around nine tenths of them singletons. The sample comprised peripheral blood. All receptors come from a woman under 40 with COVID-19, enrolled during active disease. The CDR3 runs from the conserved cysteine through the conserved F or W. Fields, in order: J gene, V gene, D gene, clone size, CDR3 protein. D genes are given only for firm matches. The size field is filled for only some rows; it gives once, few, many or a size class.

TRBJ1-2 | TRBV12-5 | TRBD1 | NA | CARPYRGAYGYTF
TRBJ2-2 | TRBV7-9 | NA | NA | CASSPRRGTDTGELFF
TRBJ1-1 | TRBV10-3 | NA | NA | CAISDRVDTEAFF
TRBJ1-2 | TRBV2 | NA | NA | CASSEEGGGYTF
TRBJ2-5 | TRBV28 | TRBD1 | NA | CASNDPGQGGGPRGRRLETQYF
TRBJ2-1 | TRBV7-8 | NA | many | CASSPPRANEQFF
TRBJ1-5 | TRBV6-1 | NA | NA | CASSASPTGVGNQPQHF
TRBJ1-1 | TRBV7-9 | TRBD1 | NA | CASSRTGDTEAFF
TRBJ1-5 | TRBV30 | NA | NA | CAWSVAQYSNQPQHF
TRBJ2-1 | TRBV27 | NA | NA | CASSLGGGGPYNEQFF
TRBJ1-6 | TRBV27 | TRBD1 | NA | CASSRRGTGDNSPLHF
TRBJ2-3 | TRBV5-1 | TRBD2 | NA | CASSPAGLAADTQYF
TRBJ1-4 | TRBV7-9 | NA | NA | CASSRQTNEKLFF
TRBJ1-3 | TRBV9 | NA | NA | CASSNGLANSGNTIYF
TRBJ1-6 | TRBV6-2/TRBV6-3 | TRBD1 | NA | CASSPTFSGTESAPLHF
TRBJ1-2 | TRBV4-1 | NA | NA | CASSQTNTGSNYGYTF
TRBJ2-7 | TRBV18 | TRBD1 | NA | CASSPGQGSSYEQYF
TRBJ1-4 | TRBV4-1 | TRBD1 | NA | CASSHGDRASEKLFF
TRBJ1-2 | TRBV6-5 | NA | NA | CASSYAYQGTNYGYTF
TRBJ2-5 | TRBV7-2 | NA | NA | CASSLVAAQETQYF
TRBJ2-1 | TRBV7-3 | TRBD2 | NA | CASSRGLAGDNEQFF
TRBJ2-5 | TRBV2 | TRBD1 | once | CASRLDRAGKETQYF
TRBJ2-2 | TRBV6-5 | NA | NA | CASSSGPTGELFF
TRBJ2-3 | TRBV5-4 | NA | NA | CASSLGYTDTQYF
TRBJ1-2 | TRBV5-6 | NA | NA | CASSLRREGYGYTF
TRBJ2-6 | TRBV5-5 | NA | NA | CASSLGWRAGANVLTF
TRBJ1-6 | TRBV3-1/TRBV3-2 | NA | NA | CASSQGPGSLHF